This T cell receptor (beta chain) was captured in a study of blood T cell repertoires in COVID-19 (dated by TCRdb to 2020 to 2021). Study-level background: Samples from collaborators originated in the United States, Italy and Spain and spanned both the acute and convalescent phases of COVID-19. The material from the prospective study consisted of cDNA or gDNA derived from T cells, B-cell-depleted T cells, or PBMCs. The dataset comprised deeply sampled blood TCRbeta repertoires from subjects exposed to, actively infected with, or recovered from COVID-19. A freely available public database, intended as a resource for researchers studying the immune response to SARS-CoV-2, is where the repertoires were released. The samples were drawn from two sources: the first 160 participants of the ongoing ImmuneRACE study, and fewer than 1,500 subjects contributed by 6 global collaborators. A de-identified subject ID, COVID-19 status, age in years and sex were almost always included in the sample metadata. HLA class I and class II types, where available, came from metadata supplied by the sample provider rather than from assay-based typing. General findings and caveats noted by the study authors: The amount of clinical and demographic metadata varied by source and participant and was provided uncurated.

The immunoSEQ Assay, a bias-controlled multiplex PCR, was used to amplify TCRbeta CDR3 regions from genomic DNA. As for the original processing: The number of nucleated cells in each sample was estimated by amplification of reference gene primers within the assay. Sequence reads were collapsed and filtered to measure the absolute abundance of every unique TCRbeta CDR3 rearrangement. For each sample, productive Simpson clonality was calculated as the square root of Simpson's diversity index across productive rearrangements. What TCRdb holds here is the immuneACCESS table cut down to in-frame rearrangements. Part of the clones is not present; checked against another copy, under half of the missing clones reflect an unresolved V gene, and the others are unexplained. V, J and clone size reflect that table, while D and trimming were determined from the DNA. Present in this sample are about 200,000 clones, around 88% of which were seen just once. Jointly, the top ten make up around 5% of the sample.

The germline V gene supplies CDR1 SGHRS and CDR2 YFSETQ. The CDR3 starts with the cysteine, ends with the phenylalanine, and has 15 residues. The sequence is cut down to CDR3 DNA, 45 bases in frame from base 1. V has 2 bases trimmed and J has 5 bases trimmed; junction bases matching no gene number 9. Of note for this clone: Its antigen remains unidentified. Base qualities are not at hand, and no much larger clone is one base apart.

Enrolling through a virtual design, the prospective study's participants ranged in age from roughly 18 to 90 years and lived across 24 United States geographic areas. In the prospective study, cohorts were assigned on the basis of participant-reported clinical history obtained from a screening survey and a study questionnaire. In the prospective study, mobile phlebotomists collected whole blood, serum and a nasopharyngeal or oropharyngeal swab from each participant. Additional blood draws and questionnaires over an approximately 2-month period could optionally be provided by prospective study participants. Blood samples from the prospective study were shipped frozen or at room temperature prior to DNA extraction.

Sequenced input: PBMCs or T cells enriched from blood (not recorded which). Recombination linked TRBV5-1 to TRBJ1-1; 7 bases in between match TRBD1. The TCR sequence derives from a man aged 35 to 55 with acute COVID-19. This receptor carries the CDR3 CASSFLQGPGTEAFF. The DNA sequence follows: TGCGCCAGCAGCTTCTTACAGGGGCCGGGGACTGAAGCTTTCTTT. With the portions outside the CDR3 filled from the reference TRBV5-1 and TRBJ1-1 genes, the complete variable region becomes KAGVTQTPRYLIKTRGQQVTLSCSPISGHRSVSWYQQTPGQGLQFLFEYFSETQRNKGNFPGRFSGRQFSNSRSEMNVSTLELGDSALYLCASSFLQGPGTEAFFGQGTRLTVV.